This T cell receptor beta chain was identified in a study of T cell repertoires in cytomegalovirus infection. Study overall: Shared public TCR beta signatures pointed to both CMV infection and a matching HLA type.

V lost 1 base to trimming and J lost 6 bases; unmatched junction nucleotides: 6. The germline gives CDR1 LGHNA, CDR2 YNFKEQ. The CDR3 runs 15 residues. TCRdb redid the calling of the reads with MiXCR, one entry per CDR3 protein. The sample lists about 280,000 distinct CDR3 sequences, about 20% occurring once. This clonotype was observed a few times. Its antigen is not known. The source was cultured PBMCs, collected from culture after CMV antigen stimulation. This receptor was obtained from a human donor in good health (CMV status not recorded). Some clones in this sample may be carry-over from other donors' samples. The chain employs TRBV4-2 and TRBJ1-5, with 7 bases that match TRBD1. The CDR3 region is CASSQGQGRGQPQHF. The CDR3, as DNA: TGTGCCAGCAGCCAAGGACAGGGAAGGGGTCAGCCCCAGCATTTT.